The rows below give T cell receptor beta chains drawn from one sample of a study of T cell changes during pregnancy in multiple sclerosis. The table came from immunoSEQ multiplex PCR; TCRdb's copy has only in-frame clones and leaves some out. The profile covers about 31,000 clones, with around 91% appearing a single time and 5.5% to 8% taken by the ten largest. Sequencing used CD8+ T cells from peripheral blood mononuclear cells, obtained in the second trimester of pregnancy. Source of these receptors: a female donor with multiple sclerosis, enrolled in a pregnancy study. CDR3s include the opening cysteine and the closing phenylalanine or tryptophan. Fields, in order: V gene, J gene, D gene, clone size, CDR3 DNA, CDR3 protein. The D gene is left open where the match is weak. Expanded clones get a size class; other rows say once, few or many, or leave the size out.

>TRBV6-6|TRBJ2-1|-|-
TGTGCCAGCAGTTACTCGATGCTGAGGGATTGGTTCTTC
CASSYSMLRDWFF
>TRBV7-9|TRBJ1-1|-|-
TGTGCCAGCAGAGGACGGGAGAGGAGAACTGAAGCTTTCTTT
CASRGRERRTEAFF
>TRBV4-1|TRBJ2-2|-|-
TGCGCCAGCAGCCAAGTCGACACCGGGGAGCTGTTTTTT
CASSQVDTGELFF
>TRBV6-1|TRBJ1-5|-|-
TGTGCCAGCAGTGAAGCCTGGGCCCGCAATCAGCCCCAGCATTTT
CASSEAWARNQPQHF
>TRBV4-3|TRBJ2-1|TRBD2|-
TGCGCCAGCAGCCAAGGAGAAGCGGGAGGAGTTTACAATGAGCAGTTCTTC
CASSQGEAGGVYNEQFF
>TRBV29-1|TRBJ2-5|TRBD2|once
TGCAGCGCGAGACTAGCGGGAATGTACCAAGAGACCCAGTACTTC
CSARLAGMYQETQYF
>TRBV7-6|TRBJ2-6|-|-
TGTGCCAGCAGCTTAGCTCCCCCCCACTCTGGGGCCAACGTCCTGACTTTC
CASSLAPPHSGANVLTF
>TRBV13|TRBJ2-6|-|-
TGTGCCAGCAGCGAGGCCGATTCTGGGGCCAACGTCCTGACTTTC
CASSEADSGANVLTF
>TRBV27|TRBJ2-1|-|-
TGTGCCAGCAGTCGACACTCCGTACGCGGACAAGCTGCTGAGCAGTTCTTC
CASSRHSVRGQAAEQFF
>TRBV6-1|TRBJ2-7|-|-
TGTGCCAGCAGTGAACTAACAGGTGCCTCCTACGAGCAGTACTTC
CASSELTGASYEQYF
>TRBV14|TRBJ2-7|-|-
TGTGCCAGCAGCCTTCCGGGTTTCGAGGAGCAGTACTTC
CASSLPGFEEQYF
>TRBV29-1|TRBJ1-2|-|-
TGCAGCGTTGAGGACGGGACTAACTATGGCTACACCTTC
CSVEDGTNYGYTF
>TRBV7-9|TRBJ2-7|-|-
TGTGCCAGCACGGGAGATGGGGCAGTCTACGAGCAGTACTTC
CASTGDGAVYEQYF
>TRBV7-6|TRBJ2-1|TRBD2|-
TGTGCCAGCACCCCCGAGCGGGCCGGGGGGGAGCAGTTCTTC
CASTPERAGGEQFF
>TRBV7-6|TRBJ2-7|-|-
TGTGCCAGCAGCCAGGGGACAAGGATCTACGAGCAGTACTTC
CASSQGTRIYEQYF